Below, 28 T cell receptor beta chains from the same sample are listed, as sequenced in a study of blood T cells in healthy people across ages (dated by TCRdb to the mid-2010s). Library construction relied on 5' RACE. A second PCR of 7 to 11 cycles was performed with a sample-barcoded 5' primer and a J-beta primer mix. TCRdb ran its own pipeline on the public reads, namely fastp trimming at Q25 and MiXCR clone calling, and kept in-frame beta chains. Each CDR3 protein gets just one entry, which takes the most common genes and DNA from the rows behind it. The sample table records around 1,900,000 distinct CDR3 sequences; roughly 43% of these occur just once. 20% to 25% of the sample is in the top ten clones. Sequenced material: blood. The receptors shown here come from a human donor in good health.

The CDR3 DNA sequence: TGTGCCAGCAGTTCCGCCGGGACTAGCCGGCACGAGCAGTACTTC. Its protein product is CASSSAGTSRHEQYF. The gene calls are TRBV28 and TRBJ2-4, with 9 bases that match TRBD2. Gene TRBJ2-7 matches the end of the DNA better, so the J call may be wrong. The CDR3 has 15 amino acids. Germline V gene data show CDR1 as MDHEN and CDR2 as SYDVKM.

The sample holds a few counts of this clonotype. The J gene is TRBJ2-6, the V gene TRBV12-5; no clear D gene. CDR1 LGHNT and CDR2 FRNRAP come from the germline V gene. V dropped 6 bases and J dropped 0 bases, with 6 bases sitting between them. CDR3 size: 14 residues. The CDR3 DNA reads TGTGCTAGTGGACAATTCTCTGGGGCCAACGTCCTGACTTTC. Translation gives CASGQFSGANVLTF.

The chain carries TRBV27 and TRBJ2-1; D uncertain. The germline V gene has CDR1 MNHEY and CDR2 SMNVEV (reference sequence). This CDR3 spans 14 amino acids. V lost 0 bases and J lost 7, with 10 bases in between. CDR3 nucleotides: TGTGCCAGCAGTTTATCGTCATCGGTGAATGAGCAGTTCTTC. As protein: CASSLSSSVNEQFF.

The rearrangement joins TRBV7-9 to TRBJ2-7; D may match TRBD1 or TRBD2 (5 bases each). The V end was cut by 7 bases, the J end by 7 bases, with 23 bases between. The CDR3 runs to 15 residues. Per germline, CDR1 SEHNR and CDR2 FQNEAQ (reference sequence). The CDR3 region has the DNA TGTGCCAGCACTCCTGAGAGGGGCATATACAATGAGCAGTACTTC. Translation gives CASTPERGIYNEQYF.

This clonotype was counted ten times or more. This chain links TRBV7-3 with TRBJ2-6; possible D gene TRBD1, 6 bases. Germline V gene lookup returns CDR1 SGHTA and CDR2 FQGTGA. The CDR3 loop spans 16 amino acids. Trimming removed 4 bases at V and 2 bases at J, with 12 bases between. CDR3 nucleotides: TGTGCCAGCAGCTCGACAGGAATGGCTGGGGCCAACGTCCTGACTTTC. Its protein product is CASSSTGMAGANVLTF.

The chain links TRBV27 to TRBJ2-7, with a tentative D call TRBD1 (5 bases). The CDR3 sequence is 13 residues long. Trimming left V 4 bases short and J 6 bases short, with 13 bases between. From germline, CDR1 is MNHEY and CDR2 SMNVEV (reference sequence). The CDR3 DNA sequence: TGTGCCAGCAGTTGGGGCGCGAGAAGCGAGCAGTACTTC. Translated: CASSWGARSEQYF.

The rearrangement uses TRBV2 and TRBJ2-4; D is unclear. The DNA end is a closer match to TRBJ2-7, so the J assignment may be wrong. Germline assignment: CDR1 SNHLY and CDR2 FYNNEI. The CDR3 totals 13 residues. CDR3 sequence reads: CASGARTDYEQYF. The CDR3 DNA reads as TGTGCCAGCGGAGCCAGGACCGACTACGAGCAGTACTTC.

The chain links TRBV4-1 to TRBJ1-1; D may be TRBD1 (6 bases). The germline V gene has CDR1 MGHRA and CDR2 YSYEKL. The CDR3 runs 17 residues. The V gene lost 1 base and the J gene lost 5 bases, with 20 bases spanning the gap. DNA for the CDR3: TGCGCCAGCAGCCAAGTCCCCATAGGGGGTCGATTTACTGAAGCTTTCTTT. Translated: CASSQVPIGGRFTEAFF.

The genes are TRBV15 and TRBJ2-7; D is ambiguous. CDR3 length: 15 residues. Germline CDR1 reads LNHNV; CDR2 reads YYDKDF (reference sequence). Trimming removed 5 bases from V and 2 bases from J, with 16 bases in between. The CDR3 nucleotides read TGTGCCACCAGCTCCGCCGGCGACAAGACCTACGAGCAGTACTTC. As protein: CATSSAGDKTYEQYF.

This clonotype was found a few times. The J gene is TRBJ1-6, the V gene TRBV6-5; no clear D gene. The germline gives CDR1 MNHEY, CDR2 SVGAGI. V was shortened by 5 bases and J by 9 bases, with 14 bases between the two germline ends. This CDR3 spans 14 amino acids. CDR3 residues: CASSQTRGPSPLHF. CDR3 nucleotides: TGTGCCAGCAGTCAGACCCGAGGACCTTCACCCCTCCACTTT.

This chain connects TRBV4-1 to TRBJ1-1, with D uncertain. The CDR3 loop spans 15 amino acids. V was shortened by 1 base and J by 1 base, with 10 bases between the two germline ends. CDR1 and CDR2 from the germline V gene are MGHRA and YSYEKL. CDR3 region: CASSQVVTGNTEAFF. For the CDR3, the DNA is TGCGCCAGCAGCCAAGTGGTAACGGGGAACACTGAAGCTTTCTTT.

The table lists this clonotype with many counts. The DNA for the CDR3 is TGTGCCAGCAGCCGGACTAGCTACAATGAGCAGTTCTTC. Its translation: CASSRTSYNEQFF. The chain is built from TRBV7-2 and TRBJ2-1; 7 nucleotides align to TRBD2. The CDR3 totals 13 residues. V trimming: 5 bases; J trimming: 3 bases; junction bases outside the gene matches: 1. Per germline, CDR1 SGHTA and CDR2 FQGNSA.

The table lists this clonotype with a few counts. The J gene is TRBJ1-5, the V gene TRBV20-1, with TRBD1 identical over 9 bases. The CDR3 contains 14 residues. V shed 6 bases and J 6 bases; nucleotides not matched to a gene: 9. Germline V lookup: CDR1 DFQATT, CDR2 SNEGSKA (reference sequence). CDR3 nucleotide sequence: TGCAGTGCCACTATACAGGGGGCGTCTCAGCCCCAGCATTTT. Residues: CSATIQGASQPQHF.

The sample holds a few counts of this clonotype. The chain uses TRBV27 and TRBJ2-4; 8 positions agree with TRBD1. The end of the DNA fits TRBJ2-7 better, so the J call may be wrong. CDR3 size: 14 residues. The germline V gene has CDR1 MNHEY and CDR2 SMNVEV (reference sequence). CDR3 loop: CASASGTGAYEQYF. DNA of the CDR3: TGTGCCAGCGCCTCCGGGACAGGAGCCTACGAGCAGTACTTC.

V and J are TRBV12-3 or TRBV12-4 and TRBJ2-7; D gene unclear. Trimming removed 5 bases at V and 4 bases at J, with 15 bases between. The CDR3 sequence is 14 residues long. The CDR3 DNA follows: TGTGCCAGCAGTCACGGTCCCCCGATTTACGAGCAGTACTTC. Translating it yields CASSHGPPIYEQYF.

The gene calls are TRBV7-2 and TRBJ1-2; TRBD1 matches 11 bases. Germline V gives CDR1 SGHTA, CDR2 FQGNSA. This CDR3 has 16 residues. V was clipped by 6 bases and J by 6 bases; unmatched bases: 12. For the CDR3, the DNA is TGTGCCAGCAGGACAGGGATGGGACAGGGGGTGAATGGCTACACCTTC. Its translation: CASRTGMGQGVNGYTF.

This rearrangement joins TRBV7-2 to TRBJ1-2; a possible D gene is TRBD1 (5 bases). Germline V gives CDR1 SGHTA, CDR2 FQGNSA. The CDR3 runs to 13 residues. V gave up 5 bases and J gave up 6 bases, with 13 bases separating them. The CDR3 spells CASSVGPRDGYTF. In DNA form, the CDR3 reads TGTGCCAGCAGCGTGGGACCTAGGGATGGCTACACCTTC.

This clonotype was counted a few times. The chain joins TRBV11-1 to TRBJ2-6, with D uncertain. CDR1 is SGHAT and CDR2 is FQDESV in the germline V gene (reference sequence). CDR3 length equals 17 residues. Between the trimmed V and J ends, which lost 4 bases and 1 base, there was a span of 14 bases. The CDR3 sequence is CASSYRRGLSGANVLTF. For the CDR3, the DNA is TGTGCCAGCAGCTACCGTCGTGGTCTTTCTGGGGCCAACGTCCTGACTTTC. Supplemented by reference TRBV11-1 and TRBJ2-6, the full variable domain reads EAEVAQSPRYKITEKSQAVAFWCDPISGHATLYWYRQILGQGPELLVQFQDESVVDDSQLPKDRFSAERLKGVDSTLKIQPAELGDSAMYLCASSYRRGLSGANVLTFGAGSRLTVL.

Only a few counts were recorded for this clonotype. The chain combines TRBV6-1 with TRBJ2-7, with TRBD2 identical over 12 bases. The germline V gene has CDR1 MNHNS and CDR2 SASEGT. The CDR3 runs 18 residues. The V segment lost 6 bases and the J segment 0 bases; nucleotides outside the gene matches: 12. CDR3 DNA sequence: TGTGCCAGCAGGACGATCAAGCTAGCGGGGGGGCTCTCCTACGAGCAGTACTTC. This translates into CASRTIKLAGGLSYEQYF.

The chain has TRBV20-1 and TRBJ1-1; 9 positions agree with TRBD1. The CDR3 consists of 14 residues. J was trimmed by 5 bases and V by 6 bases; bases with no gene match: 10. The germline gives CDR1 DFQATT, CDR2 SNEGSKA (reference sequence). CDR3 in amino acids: CSARIQGAGTEAFF. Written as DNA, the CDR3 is TGCAGTGCAAGAATACAGGGGGCAGGAACTGAAGCTTTCTTT.

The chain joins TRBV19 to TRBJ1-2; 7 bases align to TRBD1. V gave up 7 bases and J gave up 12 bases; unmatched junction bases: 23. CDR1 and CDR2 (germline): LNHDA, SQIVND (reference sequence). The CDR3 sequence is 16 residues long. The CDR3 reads CASTSMWDSSNYGNTF. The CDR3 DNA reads TGTGCCAGTACCTCCATGTGGGACAGCTCTAACTATGGTAACACCTTC.

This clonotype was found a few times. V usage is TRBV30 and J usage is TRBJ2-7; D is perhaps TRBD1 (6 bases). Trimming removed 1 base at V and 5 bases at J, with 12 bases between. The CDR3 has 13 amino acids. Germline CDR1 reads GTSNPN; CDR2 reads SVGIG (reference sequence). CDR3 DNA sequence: TGTGCCTGGAGTGAACAGGGACCCGACGAGCAGTACTTC. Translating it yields CAWSEQGPDEQYF.

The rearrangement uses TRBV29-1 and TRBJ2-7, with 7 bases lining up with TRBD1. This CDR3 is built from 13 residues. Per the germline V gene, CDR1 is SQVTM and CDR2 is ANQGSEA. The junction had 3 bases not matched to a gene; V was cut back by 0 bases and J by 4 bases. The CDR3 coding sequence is TGCAGCGTTGAAGAGGTCAGGGGGTACGAGCAGTACTTC. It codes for CSVEEVRGYEQYF.

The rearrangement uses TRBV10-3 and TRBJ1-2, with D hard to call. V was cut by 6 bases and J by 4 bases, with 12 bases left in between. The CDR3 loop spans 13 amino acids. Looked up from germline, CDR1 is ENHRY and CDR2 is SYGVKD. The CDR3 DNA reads TGTGCCATCAGGGGATCAGAGGCCTATGGCTACACCTTC. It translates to CAIRGSEAYGYTF.

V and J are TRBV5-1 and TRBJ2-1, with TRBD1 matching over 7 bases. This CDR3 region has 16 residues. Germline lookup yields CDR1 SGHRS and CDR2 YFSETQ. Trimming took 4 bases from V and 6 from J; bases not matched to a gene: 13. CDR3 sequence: CASSPITVSGGNEQFF. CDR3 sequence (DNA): TGCGCCAGCAGCCCCATAACAGTTTCAGGGGGCAATGAGCAGTTCTTC.

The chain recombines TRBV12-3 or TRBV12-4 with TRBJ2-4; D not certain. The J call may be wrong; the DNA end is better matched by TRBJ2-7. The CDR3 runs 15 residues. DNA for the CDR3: TGTGCCAGCAGTTTAGACGGTCTTAGACGTTACGAGCAGTACTTC. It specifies CASSLDGLRRYEQYF.

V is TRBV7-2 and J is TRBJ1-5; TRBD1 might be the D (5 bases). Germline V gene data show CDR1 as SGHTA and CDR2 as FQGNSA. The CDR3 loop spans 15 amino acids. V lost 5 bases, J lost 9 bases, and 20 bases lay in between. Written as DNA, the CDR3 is TGTGCCAGCAGCCCCCGGACACTTAGCGATCGGCCCCAGCATTTT. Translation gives CASSPRTLSDRPQHF.

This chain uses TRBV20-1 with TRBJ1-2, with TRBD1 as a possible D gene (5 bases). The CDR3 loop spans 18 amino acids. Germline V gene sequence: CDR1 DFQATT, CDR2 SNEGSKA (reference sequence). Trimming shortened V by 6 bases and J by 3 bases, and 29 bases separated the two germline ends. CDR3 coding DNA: TGCAGTGCAGTAGATTGGTTGGAAGAGGGGATATCGGACTATGGCTACACCTTC. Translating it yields CSAVDWLEEGISDYGYTF.